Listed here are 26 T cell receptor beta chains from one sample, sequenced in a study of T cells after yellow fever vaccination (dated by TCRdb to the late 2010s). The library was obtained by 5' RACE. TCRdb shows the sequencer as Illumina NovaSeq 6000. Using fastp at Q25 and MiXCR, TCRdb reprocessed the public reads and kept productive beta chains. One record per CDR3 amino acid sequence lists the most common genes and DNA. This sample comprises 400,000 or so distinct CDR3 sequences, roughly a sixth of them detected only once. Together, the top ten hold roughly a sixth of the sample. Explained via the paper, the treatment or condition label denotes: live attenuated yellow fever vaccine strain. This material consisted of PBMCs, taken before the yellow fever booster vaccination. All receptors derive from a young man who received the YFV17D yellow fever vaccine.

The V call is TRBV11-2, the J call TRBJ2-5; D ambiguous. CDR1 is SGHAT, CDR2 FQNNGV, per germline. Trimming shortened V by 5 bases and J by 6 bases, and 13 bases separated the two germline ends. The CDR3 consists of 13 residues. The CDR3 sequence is CASSRWRTQTQYF. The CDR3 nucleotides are TGTGCCAGCAGCCGCTGGCGGACCCAGACCCAGTACTTC.

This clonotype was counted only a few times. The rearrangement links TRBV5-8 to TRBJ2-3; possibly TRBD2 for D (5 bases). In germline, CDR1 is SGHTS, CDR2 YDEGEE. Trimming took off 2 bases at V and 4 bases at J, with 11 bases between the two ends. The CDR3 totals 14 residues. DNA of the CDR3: TGTGCCAGCAGCTTAATGCGGGCGGCAGATACGCAGTATTTT. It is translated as CASSLMRAADTQYF.

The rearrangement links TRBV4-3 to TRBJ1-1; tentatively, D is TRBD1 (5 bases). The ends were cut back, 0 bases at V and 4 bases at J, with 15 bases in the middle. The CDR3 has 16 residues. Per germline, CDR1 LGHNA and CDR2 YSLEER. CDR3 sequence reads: CASSQEGEWVVTEAFF. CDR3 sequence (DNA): TGCGCCAGCAGCCAAGAGGGGGAATGGGTGGTCACTGAAGCTTTCTTT.

The CDR3 nucleotides read TGCAGTGCCCGACCCGGACAGGGTATTCAGCCCCAGCATTTT. Amino acids: CSARPGQGIQPQHF. The chain uses TRBV20-1 and TRBJ1-5; 8 nucleotides agree with TRBD1. Losses at the gene ends were 6 bases for V and 6 bases for J; bases not matched to a gene: 10. Per germline, CDR1 DFQATT and CDR2 SNEGSKA (reference sequence). This CDR3 has 14 amino acids.

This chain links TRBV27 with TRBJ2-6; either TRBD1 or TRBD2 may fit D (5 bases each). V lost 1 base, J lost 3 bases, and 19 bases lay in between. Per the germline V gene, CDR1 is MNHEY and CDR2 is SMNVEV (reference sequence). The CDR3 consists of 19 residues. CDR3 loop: CASSLLGAGSGGGANVLTF. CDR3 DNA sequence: TGTGCCAGCAGTTTATTAGGGGCAGGGTCTGGAGGTGGGGCCAACGTCCTGACTTTC.

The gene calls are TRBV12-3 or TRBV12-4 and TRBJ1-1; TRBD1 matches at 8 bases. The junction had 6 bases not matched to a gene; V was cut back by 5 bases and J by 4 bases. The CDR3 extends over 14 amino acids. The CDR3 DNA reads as TGTGCCAGCAGTCAAACCACAGGGGGCACTGAAGCTTTCTTT. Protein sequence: CASSQTTGGTEAFF.

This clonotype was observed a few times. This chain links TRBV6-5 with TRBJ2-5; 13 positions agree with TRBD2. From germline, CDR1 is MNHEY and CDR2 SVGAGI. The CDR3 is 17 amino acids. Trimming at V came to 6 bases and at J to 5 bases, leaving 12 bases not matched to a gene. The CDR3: CASSPRTSGGLRETQYF. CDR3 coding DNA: TGTGCCAGCAGCCCGAGGACTAGCGGGGGCCTCCGGGAGACCCAGTACTTC.

The CDR3 region is CASSYYRGNQPQHF. The CDR3 bases are TGTGCCAGCAGTTATTATCGGGGAAATCAGCCCCAGCATTTT. This chain links TRBV12-3 or TRBV12-4 with TRBJ1-5; no definite D call. The CDR3 contains 14 residues. V was trimmed by 4 bases and J by 4 bases, leaving 11 bases between them.

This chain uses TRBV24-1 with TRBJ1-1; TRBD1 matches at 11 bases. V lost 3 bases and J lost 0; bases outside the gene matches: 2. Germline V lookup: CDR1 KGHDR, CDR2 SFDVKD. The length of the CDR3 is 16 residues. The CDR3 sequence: CATSDGGQGVNTEAFF. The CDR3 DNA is TGTGCCACCAGTGATGGGGGACAGGGGGTGAACACTGAAGCTTTCTTT.

The DNA of the CDR3 is TGTGCCAGCAGCCGCCAGGGCAAAACTCAAGAGACCCAGTACTTC. Its protein is CASSRQGKTQETQYF. The rearrangement links TRBV7-9 to TRBJ2-5; D possibly corresponds to TRBD1 (5 bases). The CDR3 length is 15 residues. V was trimmed by 5 bases and J by 2 bases, leaving 15 bases between them. Germline V CDR1 and CDR2: SEHNR, FQNEAQ (reference sequence).

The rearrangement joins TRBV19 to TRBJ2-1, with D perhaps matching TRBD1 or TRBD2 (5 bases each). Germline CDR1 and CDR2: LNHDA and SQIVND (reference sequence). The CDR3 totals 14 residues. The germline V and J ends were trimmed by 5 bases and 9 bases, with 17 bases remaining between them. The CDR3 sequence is CASSSAGAPIEQFF. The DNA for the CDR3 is TGTGCCAGTAGTTCAGCCGGGGCCCCCATTGAGCAGTTCTTC.

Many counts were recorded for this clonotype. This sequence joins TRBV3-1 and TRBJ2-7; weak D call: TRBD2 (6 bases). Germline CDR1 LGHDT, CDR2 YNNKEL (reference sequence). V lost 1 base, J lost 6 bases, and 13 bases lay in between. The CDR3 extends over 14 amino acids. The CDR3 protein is CASSQGMRAGEQYV. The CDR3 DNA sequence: TGTGCCAGCAGCCAAGGGATGCGAGCGGGCGAGCAGTACGTC.

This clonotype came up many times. Here the CDR3 DNA reads TGTGCCAGCAGCGTAACTAGCACAGATACGCAGTATTTT. Translation: CASSVTSTDTQYF. The V call is TRBV9, the J call TRBJ2-3; no clear D. In germline, CDR1 is SGDLS, CDR2 YYNGEE. Trimming pared 1 base from V and 0 bases from J, leaving 3 bases between. CDR3 length equals 13 residues.

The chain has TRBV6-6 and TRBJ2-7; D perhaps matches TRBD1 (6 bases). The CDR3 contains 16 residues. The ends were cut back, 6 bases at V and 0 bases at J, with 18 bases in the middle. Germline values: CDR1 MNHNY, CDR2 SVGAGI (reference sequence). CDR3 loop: CASRITTGPSSYEQYF. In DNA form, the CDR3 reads TGTGCCAGCAGGATAACTACAGGGCCTAGCTCCTACGAGCAGTACTTC.

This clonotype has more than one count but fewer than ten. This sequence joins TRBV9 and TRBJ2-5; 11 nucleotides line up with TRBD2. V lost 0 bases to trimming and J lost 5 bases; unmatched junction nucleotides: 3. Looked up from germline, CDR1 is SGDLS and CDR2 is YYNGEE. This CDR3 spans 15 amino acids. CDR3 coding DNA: TGTGCCAGCAGCGTAGGGCTAGCGGGGGGTGAGACCCAGTACTTC. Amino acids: CASSVGLAGGETQYF.

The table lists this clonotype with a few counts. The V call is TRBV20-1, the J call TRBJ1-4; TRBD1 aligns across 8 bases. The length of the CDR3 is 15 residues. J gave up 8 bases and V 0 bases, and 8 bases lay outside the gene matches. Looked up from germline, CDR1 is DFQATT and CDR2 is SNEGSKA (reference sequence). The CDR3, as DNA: TGCAGTGCTAGAGATCGAGACAGGGGCTCCGAAAAACTGTTTTTT. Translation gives CSARDRDRGSEKLFF.

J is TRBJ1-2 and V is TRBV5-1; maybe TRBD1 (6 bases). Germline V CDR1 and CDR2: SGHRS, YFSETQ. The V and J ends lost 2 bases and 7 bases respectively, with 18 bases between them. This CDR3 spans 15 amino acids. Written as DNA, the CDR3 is TGCGCCAGCAGCTTACACAGGGATCGGACTCGTGGCTACACCTTC. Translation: CASSLHRDRTRGYTF. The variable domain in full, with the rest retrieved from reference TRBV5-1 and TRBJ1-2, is KAGVTQTPRYLIKTRGQQVTLSCSPISGHRSVSWYQQTPGQGLQFLFEYFSETQRNKGNFPGRFSGRQFSNSRSEMNVSTLELGDSALYLCASSLHRDRTRGYTFGSGTRLTVV.

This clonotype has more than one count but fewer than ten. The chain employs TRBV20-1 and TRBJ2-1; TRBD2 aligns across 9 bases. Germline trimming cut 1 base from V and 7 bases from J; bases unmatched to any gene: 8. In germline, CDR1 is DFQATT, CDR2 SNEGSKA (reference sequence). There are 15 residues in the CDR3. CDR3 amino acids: CSARARASGDNEQFF. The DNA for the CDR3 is TGCAGTGCTAGAGCCCGGGCTAGCGGGGATAATGAGCAGTTCTTC.

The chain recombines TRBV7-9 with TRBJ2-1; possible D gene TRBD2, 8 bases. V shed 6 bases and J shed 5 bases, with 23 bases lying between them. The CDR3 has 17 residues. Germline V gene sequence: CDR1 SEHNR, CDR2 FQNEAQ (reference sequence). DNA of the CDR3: TGTGCCAGCAGTGGGGTCCAGCGGGGGACAGTCCACAATGAGCAGTTCTTC. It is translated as CASSGVQRGTVHNEQFF.

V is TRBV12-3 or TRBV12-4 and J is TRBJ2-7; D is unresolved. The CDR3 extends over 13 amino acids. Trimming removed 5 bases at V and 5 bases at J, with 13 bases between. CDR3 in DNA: TGTGCCAGCAGTCGGGCGTGGCAGAACGAGCAGTACTTC. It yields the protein CASSRAWQNEQYF.

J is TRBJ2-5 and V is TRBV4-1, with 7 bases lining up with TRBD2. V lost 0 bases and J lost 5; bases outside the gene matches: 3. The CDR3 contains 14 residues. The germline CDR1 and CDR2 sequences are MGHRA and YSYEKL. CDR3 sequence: CASSQERGDETQYF. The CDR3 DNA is TGCGCCAGCAGCCAAGAACGGGGGGATGAGACCCAGTACTTC.

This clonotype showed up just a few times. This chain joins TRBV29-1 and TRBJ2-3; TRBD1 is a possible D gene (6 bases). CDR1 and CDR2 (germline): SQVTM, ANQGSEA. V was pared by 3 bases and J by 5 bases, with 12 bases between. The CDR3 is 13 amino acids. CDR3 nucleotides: TGCAGCGTTGACCGAGGGGGACAAGATACGCAGTATTTT. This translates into CSVDRGGQDTQYF.

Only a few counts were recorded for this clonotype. CDR3 sequence (DNA): TGCGCCAGCAGCCAACAAGGGGCAGGACTAGGAAACACCATATATTTT. This gives the protein CASSQQGAGLGNTIYF. The V call is TRBV5-1, the J call TRBJ1-3; weak D call: TRBD1 (5 bases). CDR1 is SGHRS, CDR2 YFSETQ, per germline. The CDR3 sequence is 16 residues long. Trimming removed 4 bases from V and 4 bases from J, with 18 bases in between.

The CDR3 loop is CASSVLRGVNTGELFF. CDR3 DNA sequence: TGCGCCAGCAGTGTCTTGCGGGGGGTGAACACCGGGGAGCTGTTTTTT. The chain couples TRBV10-2 to TRBJ2-2; 8 nucleotides match TRBD2. Germline-derived CDR1 and CDR2 are WSHSY and SAAADI. V shed 4 bases and J 1 base; nucleotides not matched to a gene: 5. The length of the CDR3 is 16 residues.

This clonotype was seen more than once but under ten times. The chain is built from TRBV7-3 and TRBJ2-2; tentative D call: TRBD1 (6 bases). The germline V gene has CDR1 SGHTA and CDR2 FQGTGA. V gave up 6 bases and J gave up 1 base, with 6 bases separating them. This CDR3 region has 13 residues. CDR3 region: CASRGQNTGELFF. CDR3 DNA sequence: TGTGCCAGCAGGGGACAGAACACCGGGGAGCTGTTTTTT.

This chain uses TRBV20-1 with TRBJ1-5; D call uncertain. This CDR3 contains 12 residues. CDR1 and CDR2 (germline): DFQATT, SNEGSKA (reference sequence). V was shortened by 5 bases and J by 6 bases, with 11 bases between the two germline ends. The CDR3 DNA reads TGCAGTGCTGTGGATCGGGGTCAGCCCCAGCATTTT. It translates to CSAVDRGQPQHF.